This T cell receptor (beta chain) was retrieved from a study of spatial heterogeneity in lung cancer. A single record per CDR3 protein comes from TCRdb applying MiXCR to the 5' RACE reads. The top ten clones hold approximately 6.2% of a sample with more than 15,000 distinct CDR3 sequences, 5% to 8% of them seen once. Points from the study as a whole: Counts of expanded alpha and beta TCRs within tumors tracked the tumor nonsynonymous mutation count.

This clonotype was counted at least ten times. What it binds is not known. Because this beta chain is a stray read in a library intended to capture alpha chains, its abundance should not be given much weight. This CDR3 comprises 12 residues. Trimming shortened V by 0 bases and J by 0 bases, and 3 bases separated the two germline ends. Germline V gene sequence: CDR1 DFQATT, CDR2 SNEGSKA (reference sequence). Time point noted: sample taken at primary tumor resection. V usage is TRBV20-1 and J usage is TRBJ2-7; D not resolved. The specimen comprised lung tumor tissue, sampled at surgery. This TCR was recovered from a male donor with early-stage non-small cell lung cancer. CDR3 loop: CSARDNSYEQYF. CDR3 sequence (DNA): TGCAGTGCTAGAGACAACTCCTACGAGCAGTACTTC.